The 2 T cell receptor beta chains reported below all come from one sample, sequenced in a study of T cell responses to AZD1222 COVID-19 vaccine. Using immunoSEQ multiplex PCR, the repertoire was profiled, and TCRdb retains in-frame clones only, with some absent. The sample has about 260,000 clones; approximately 93% are singletons. This sample comprised peripheral blood, obtained on day 0 of AZD1222 vaccination. The receptors shown here come from an adult in good health.

V gene TRBV19 combines with J gene TRBJ2-2; 7 positions match TRBD2. The J segment lost 4 bases and the V segment lost 5 bases, leaving 10 bases of the junction unmatched. The length of the CDR3 is 16 residues. CDR1 is LNHDA and CDR2 is SQIVND in the germline V gene (reference sequence). This chain's CDR3 is CASSRASGGTTGELFF. The CDR3 nucleotides read TGTGCCAGTAGTCGAGCCTCGGGAGGAACCACCGGGGAGCTGTTTTTT.

The V and J genes are TRBV5-1 and TRBJ1-2; no reliable D call. V dropped 0 bases and J dropped 6 bases, with 12 bases sitting between them. Germline assignment: CDR1 SGHRS and CDR2 YFSETQ. The CDR3 length is 14 residues. The CDR3 sequence is CASSLAVGPHGYTF. CDR3 bases: TGCGCCAGCAGCTTGGCCGTTGGACCCCATGGCTACACCTTC.